This T cell receptor (beta chain) was recorded in a study of blood T cell repertoires in COVID-19. Across the whole study: The United States, Italy and Spain supplied acute and convalescent COVID-19 samples.

Profiled with immunoSEQ multiplex PCR; TCRdb holds only in-frame clones, not every one. The table lists fewer than 150,000 clones, 80% to 90% of them singletons. Worth noting for this clone: The sample has other DNA sequences that encode this CDR3 too.

CDR1 is SGHRS, CDR2 YFSETQ, per germline. The CDR3 runs 15 residues. Trimming left V 0 bases short and J 1 base short, with 8 bases between. The origin of this receptor is a woman aged 80 or over with acute or convalescent COVID-19. The material sequenced was peripheral blood. The genes are TRBV5-1 and TRBJ2-1; no definite D call. The CDR3 nucleotides read TGCGCCAGCAGCTTGGACGGGTCTTCCTACAATGAGCAGTTCTTC. Its translation: CASSLDGSSYNEQFF.